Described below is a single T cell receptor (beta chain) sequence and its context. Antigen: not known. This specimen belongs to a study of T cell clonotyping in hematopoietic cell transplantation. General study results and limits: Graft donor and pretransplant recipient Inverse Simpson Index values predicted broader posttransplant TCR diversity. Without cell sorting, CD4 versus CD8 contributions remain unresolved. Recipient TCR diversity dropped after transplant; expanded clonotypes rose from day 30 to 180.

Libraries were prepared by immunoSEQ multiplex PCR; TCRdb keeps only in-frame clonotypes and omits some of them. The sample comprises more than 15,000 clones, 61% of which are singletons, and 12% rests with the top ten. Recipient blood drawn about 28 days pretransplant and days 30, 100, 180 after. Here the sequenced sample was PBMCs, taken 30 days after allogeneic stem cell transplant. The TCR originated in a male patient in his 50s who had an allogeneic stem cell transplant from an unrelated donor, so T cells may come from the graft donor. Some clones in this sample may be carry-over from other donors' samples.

The CDR3 region is CASSSQYGANVLTF. The CDR3 DNA sequence: TGTGCCAGCAGTTCACAGTACGGGGCCAACGTCCTGACTTTC. The chain has TRBV6-5 and TRBJ2-6; D unclear. Trimming shortened V by 4 bases and J by 4 bases, and 8 bases separated the two germline ends. CDR1 is MNHEY and CDR2 is SVGAGI in the germline V gene. This CDR3 is built from 14 residues.